Shown below are 30 T cell receptor beta chains from a single sample sequenced in a study of cytomegalovirus exposure and HLA in healthy donors. With 60 Vbeta and 13 Jbeta primers, the PCR was carried out. Assay: immunoSEQ multiplex PCR; the TCRdb copy retains only in-frame clones and omits some. The data show under 150,000 clones, roughly three quarters seen once. Specimen: PBMCs. These receptors were taken from a man aged 25-40 years in good health and CMV-seronegative.

This clone was seen only a few times. J is TRBJ1-2 and V is TRBV30; D not resolved. This CDR3 region has 11 residues. V lost 0 bases to trimming and J lost 8 bases, with 7 bases between them. The germline V gene has CDR1 GTSNPN and CDR2 SVGIG (reference sequence). CDR3 sequence: CAWSVSQGYTF. CDR3 in DNA: TGTGCCTGGAGTGTAAGTCAGGGCTACACCTTC.

The CDR3 DNA reads as TGCGCCAGCAGCTTAGCCAACACTGAAGCTTTCTTT. Encoded protein: CASSLANTEAFF. This chain links TRBV5-1 with TRBJ1-1; the D is unclear. Per germline, CDR1 SGHRS and CDR2 YFSETQ. The CDR3 contains 12 residues. With 2 bases removed from V and 2 bases from J, the gap between germline ends came to 4 bases.

The J gene is TRBJ2-7, the V gene TRBV5-6, with TRBD2 matching over 8 bases. The CDR3 has 15 amino acids. The J segment lost 0 bases and the V segment lost 1 base, leaving 3 bases of the junction unmatched. Germline lookup yields CDR1 SGHDT and CDR2 YYEEEE. This CDR3 reads CASSLRGGHSYEQYF. CDR3 coding DNA: TGTGCCAGCAGCTTGCGCGGGGGGCACTCCTACGAGCAGTACTTC.

The genes are TRBV9 and TRBJ2-3; D is perhaps TRBD2 (6 bases). Trimming removed 2 bases from V and 0 bases from J, with 13 bases in between. Germline loops: CDR1 SGDLS, CDR2 YYNGEE. This CDR3 region has 16 residues. The CDR3 is CASSVGGRDSTDTQYF. The CDR3 bases are TGTGCCAGCAGCGTCGGAGGGCGGGACAGCACAGATACGCAGTATTTT. Variable domain in full (rest from reference TRBV9 and TRBJ2-3): DSGVTQTPKHLITATGQRVTLRCSPRSGDLSVYWYQQSLDQGLQFLIQYYNGEERAKGNILERFSAQQFPDLHSELNLSSLELGDSALYFCASSVGGRDSTDTQYFGPGTRLTVL.

J is TRBJ2-7 and V is TRBV7-9; 9 nucleotides match TRBD1. The CDR3 has 13 residues. Germline V gene lookup returns CDR1 SEHNR and CDR2 FQNEAQ (reference sequence). The ends lost 8 bases at V and 3 bases at J; junction bases unmatched: 5. The CDR3 DNA reads as TGTGCCAGCGTGGACAGGGGTGGCTACGAGCAGTACTTC. This translates into CASVDRGGYEQYF.

This clone has a handful of counts. The J gene is TRBJ1-4, the V gene TRBV4-3; D is unclear. The germline gives CDR1 LGHNA, CDR2 YSLEER. Trimming pared 2 bases from V and 1 base from J, leaving 8 bases between. The CDR3 is made up of 15 amino acids. The CDR3, as DNA: TGCGCCAGCAGCCAAAGAAGAGGAACTAATGAAAAACTGTTTTTT. Translated: CASSQRRGTNEKLFF.

As DNA, the CDR3 is TGTGCCAGCAGCAACAGGGGCAATCAGCCCCAGCATTTT. It encodes CASSNRGNQPQHF. The rearrangement links TRBV28 to TRBJ1-5, with a weak D call TRBD1 (6 bases). Germline assignment: CDR1 MDHEN and CDR2 SYDVKM. The V gene lost 6 bases and the J gene lost 2 bases, with 8 bases spanning the gap. CDR3 length: 13 residues. Together with reference TRBV28 and TRBJ1-5, the CDR3 gives the full variable domain: DVKVTQSSRYLVKRTGEKVFLECVQDMDHENMFWYRQDPGLGLRLIYFSYDVKMKEKGDIPEGYSVSREKKERFSLILESASTNQTSMYLCASSNRGNQPQHFGDGTRLSIL.

Of note for this clone: The junction shows a germline mismatch at one end, possibly a read error. Other DNA sequences in this sample translate to the same CDR3. The V call is TRBV5-4, the J call TRBJ1-6, with TRBD1 as a possible D gene (5 bases). This CDR3 is built from 17 residues. The V gene's germline CDR1 is SGHNT and CDR2 YYREEE (reference sequence). In DNA, the CDR3 is TGTGCCAGCAGCTTGGCCAGACAGACCCCTTATAATTCCCCCCTCCACTTT. It translates to CASSLARQTPYNSPLHF.

V gene TRBV5-1 combines with J gene TRBJ2-1; 8 nucleotides line up with TRBD2. The ends lost 3 bases at V and 6 bases at J; junction bases unmatched: 11. CDR3 size: 16 residues. Per germline, CDR1 SGHRS and CDR2 YFSETQ. CDR3 sequence (DNA): TGCGCCAGCAGCTCGAGCCTTTGGCGGGAGGTCAATGAGCAGTTCTTC. Translated, it gives CASSSSLWREVNEQFF.

The chain has TRBV9 and TRBJ1-2, with 7 bases that match TRBD1. Germline V gives CDR1 SGDLS, CDR2 YYNGEE. CDR3 length: 15 residues. The V segment lost 0 bases and the J segment 2 bases; nucleotides outside the gene matches: 4. The CDR3: CASSVEGGANYGYTF. CDR3 sequence (DNA): TGTGCCAGCAGCGTAGAAGGGGGCGCGAACTATGGCTACACCTTC. The full variable domain, with the rest looked up from reference TRBV9 and TRBJ1-2, is DSGVTQTPKHLITATGQRVTLRCSPRSGDLSVYWYQQSLDQGLQFLIQYYNGEERAKGNILERFSAQQFPDLHSELNLSSLELGDSALYFCASSVEGGANYGYTFGSGTRLTVV.

This chain connects TRBV25-1 to TRBJ1-5, with 7 nucleotides matching TRBD1. With 2 bases clipped from V and 6 bases from J, the junction kept 4 bases outside the gene matches. This CDR3 is 14 amino acids long. Germline-derived CDR1 and CDR2 are MGHDK and SYGVNS. The CDR3 protein is CASSEVGGGQPQHF. The CDR3 nucleotides read TGTGCCAGCAGTGAAGTAGGGGGCGGTCAGCCCCAGCATTTT.

This clone showed up many times. The chain has TRBV28 and TRBJ2-7; TRBD2 aligns across 12 bases. The CDR3 loop spans 14 amino acids. V trimming: 3 bases; J trimming: 7 bases; junction bases outside the gene matches: 4. The germline V gene encodes CDR1 MDHEN and CDR2 SYDVKM. The CDR3 loop is CASSLPSGRGEQYF. In DNA, the CDR3 is TGTGCCAGCAGTTTGCCTAGCGGGAGGGGGGAGCAGTACTTC.

The chain combines TRBV7-2 with TRBJ2-6, with TRBD2 matching 7 bases. The V gene end was trimmed by 2 bases and the J gene end by 0 bases; junction bases not matched to a gene: 7. Germline V gene data show CDR1 as SGHTA and CDR2 as FQGNSA. CDR3 length equals 18 residues. The CDR3 sequence is CASSLLLAALSGANVLTF. The DNA for the CDR3 is TGTGCCAGCAGCTTACTGCTAGCGGCTCTCTCTGGGGCCAACGTCCTGACTTTC.

The rearrangement uses TRBV13 and TRBJ2-2, with TRBD1 matching over 8 bases. Germline V gives CDR1 PRHDT, CDR2 FYEKMQ (reference sequence). Losses at the gene ends were 6 bases for V and 6 bases for J; bases not matched to a gene: 15. This CDR3 has 17 residues. The chain's CDR3 is CASSFSGTGLLSGELFF. DNA for the CDR3: TGTGCCAGCAGTTTTTCCGGGACAGGTCTCCTTTCCGGGGAGCTGTTTTTT. Full variable domain (outside the CDR3, taken from reference TRBV13 and TRBJ2-2): AAGVIQSPRHLIKEKRETATLKCYPIPRHDTVYWYQQGPGQDPQFLISFYEKMQSDKGSIPDRFSAQQFSDYHSELNMSSLELGDSALYFCASSFSGTGLLSGELFFGEGSRLTVL.

The gene calls are TRBV11-3 and TRBJ2-2; the match to TRBD2 covers 8 bases. The length of the CDR3 is 16 residues. Trimming at V came to 9 bases and at J to 0 bases, leaving 9 bases not matched to a gene. From germline, CDR1 is SGHNT and CDR2 YENEEA. CDR3 in DNA: TGTGCCAGTCAAAGCGGGGGTTCTTCGAACACCGGGGAGCTGTTTTTT. Protein: CASQSGGSSNTGELFF.

V is TRBV5-1 and J is TRBJ2-3; 11 nucleotides align to TRBD2. The CDR3 has 16 amino acids. V shed 0 bases, J shed 4 bases, and the junction held 4 bases outside the gene matches. Germline V gives CDR1 SGHRS, CDR2 YFSETQ. CDR3 in DNA: TGCGCCAGCAGCTTGGGACTAGCGGGGAGATCAGATACGCAGTATTTT. Its protein is CASSLGLAGRSDTQYF. The variable domain in full, with the rest retrieved from reference TRBV5-1 and TRBJ2-3, is KAGVTQTPRYLIKTRGQQVTLSCSPISGHRSVSWYQQTPGQGLQFLFEYFSETQRNKGNFPGRFSGRQFSNSRSEMNVSTLELGDSALYLCASSLGLAGRSDTQYFGPGTRLTVL.

This chain links TRBV6-6 with TRBJ1-6; 8 nucleotides agree with TRBD1. CDR1 and CDR2 from the germline V gene are MNHNY and SVGAGI (reference sequence). The CDR3 covers 14 residues. Germline trimming cut 5 bases from V and 5 bases from J; bases unmatched to any gene: 2. The DNA of the CDR3 is TGTGCCAGCAGTCCAGGGGGCAATAATTCACCCCTCCACTTT. Residues: CASSPGGNNSPLHF.

The V and J genes are TRBV6-1 and TRBJ2-1; 9 nucleotides line up with TRBD1. The V gene end was trimmed by 5 bases and the J gene end by 8 bases; junction bases not matched to a gene: 7. The CDR3 is 14 residues long. Per the germline V gene, CDR1 is MNHNS and CDR2 is SASEGT. As DNA, the CDR3 is TGTGCCAGCAGTTCGACAGGGGGGTCCTATGAGCAGTTCTTC. It yields the protein CASSSTGGSYEQFF.

The CDR3 DNA reads TGCGCCAGCAGCTTATTTAGCGGGGGGATCGCGGTGTACAATGAGCAGTTCTTC. It is translated as CASSLFSGGIAVYNEQFF. The rearrangement joins TRBV5-1 to TRBJ2-1; 10 bases are shared with TRBD2. The V and J ends lost 2 bases and 4 bases, in that order; junction bases with no gene match: 12. The CDR3 loop spans 18 amino acids. In germline, CDR1 is SGHRS, CDR2 YFSETQ.

This clone was seen once. The CDR3 DNA reads TGCGCCAGCAGTGTCCGGGGACAGGGATCTTCACCCCTCCACTTT. Translating it yields CASSVRGQGSSPLHF. This rearrangement joins TRBV4-1 to TRBJ1-6; 9 nucleotides match TRBD1. The junction had 9 bases not matched to a gene; V was cut back by 6 bases and J by 9 bases. CDR3 size: 15 residues. Per the germline V gene, CDR1 is MGHRA and CDR2 is YSYEKL.

V usage is TRBV29-1 and J usage is TRBJ1-1, with 7 bases aligning to TRBD1. This CDR3 contains 15 residues. Germline-derived CDR1 and CDR2 are SQVTM and ANQGSEA. The J segment lost 0 bases and the V segment lost 4 bases, leaving 8 bases of the junction unmatched. CDR3 in amino acids: CSVVGPGGMNTEAFF. The CDR3 DNA sequence: TGCAGCGTTGTTGGTCCAGGGGGAATGAACACTGAAGCTTTCTTT. The whole variable domain, filled in from reference TRBV29-1 and TRBJ1-1, reads SAVISQKPSRDICQRGTSLTIQCQVDSQVTMMFWYRQQPGQSLTLIATANQGSEATYESGFVIDKFPISRPNLTFSTLTVSNMSPEDSSIYLCSVVGPGGMNTEAFFGQGTRLTVV.

The V call is TRBV7-9, the J call TRBJ1-4; D gene ambiguous. The V gene lost 7 bases and the J gene lost 8 bases, with 11 bases spanning the gap. The germline gives CDR1 SEHNR, CDR2 FQNEAQ (reference sequence). CDR3 length equals 12 residues. The CDR3 DNA reads TGTGCCAGCACCGGGAGAACAGAAAAACTGTTTTTT. Its protein is CASTGRTEKLFF.

CDR3 region: CSLGLVDEQFF. The CDR3 DNA reads TGCAGCCTAGGACTAGTCGATGAGCAGTTCTTC. The chain is built from TRBV29-1 and TRBJ2-1; 7 bases align to TRBD2. The ends lost 8 bases at V and 8 bases at J; junction bases unmatched: 6. This CDR3 is 11 amino acids long. Germline V gene data show CDR1 as SQVTM and CDR2 as ANQGSEA.

CDR3 protein: CSVAVGPEQYF. CDR3 coding DNA: TGCAGCGTTGCGGTTGGGCCCGAGCAGTACTTC. The gene calls are TRBV29-1 and TRBJ2-7; D gene unclear. This CDR3 has 11 residues. Trimming took off 4 bases at V and 6 bases at J, with 10 bases between the two ends. Germline CDR1 is SQVTM and CDR2 is ANQGSEA.

The chain has TRBV6-4 and TRBJ1-2; D gene uncertain. Germline assignment: CDR1 MRHNA and CDR2 SNTAGT. Trimming shortened V by 2 bases and J by 7 bases, and 11 bases separated the two germline ends. This CDR3 comprises 13 residues. The chain's CDR3 is CASSDIAGGGYTF. In DNA, the CDR3 is TGTGCCAGCAGTGACATAGCCGGCGGTGGCTACACCTTC.

The rearrangement uses TRBV28 and TRBJ2-7; TRBD2 matches 7 bases. Germline V gives CDR1 MDHEN, CDR2 SYDVKM. The CDR3 length is 16 residues. V was pared by 3 bases and J by 6 bases, with 14 bases of the junction left unmatched. The CDR3 sequence: CASSFVGGRLSAEQYF. The CDR3 DNA reads as TGTGCCAGCAGTTTCGTTGGCGGGAGACTCTCCGCCGAGCAGTACTTC.

CDR3 in amino acids: CASSVVGGDTEAFF. CDR3 DNA: TGTGCCAGCAGCGTAGTAGGGGGGGATACTGAAGCTTTCTTT. The chain joins TRBV9 to TRBJ1-1; TRBD1 is a possible D gene (6 bases). Germline V CDR1 and CDR2: SGDLS, YYNGEE. CDR3 length: 14 amino acids. The germline V and J ends were trimmed by 0 bases and 5 bases, with 11 bases remaining between them.

The chain employs TRBV9 and TRBJ2-7, with TRBD2 identical over 9 bases. CDR1 is SGDLS and CDR2 is YYNGEE in the germline V gene. There are 18 residues in the CDR3. Unmatched junction bases numbered 11, after V lost 1 base and J lost 0 bases. In DNA, the CDR3 is TGTGCCAGCAGCGTAAGAGACAGCGGGAGGACCTACTCCTACGAGCAGTACTTC. The encoded protein is CASSVRDSGRTYSYEQYF. Using reference TRBV9 and TRBJ2-7 for the parts outside the CDR3, the full variable domain is DSGVTQTPKHLITATGQRVTLRCSPRSGDLSVYWYQQSLDQGLQFLIQYYNGEERAKGNILERFSAQQFPDLHSELNLSSLELGDSALYFCASSVRDSGRTYSYEQYFGPGTRLTVT.

Only one count was recorded for this clone. The V and J genes are TRBV11-2 and TRBJ2-5; 7 nucleotides align to TRBD2. This CDR3 spans 16 amino acids. J gave up 0 bases and V 6 bases, and 10 bases lay outside the gene matches. Germline V gene sequence: CDR1 SGHAT, CDR2 FQNNGV. Written as DNA, the CDR3 is TGTGCCAGCAGTCAAGCGGGACTTTTGTACCAAGAGACCCAGTACTTC. The encoded protein is CASSQAGLLYQETQYF.

The rearrangement joins TRBV9 to TRBJ2-7; possible D gene TRBD2, 6 bases. V shed 0 bases and J shed 7 bases, with 11 bases lying between them. Germline-derived CDR1 and CDR2 are SGDLS and YYNGEE. The CDR3 is made up of 13 amino acids. CDR3: CASSVAPGVEQYF. DNA of the CDR3: TGTGCCAGCAGCGTAGCCCCGGGAGTGGAGCAGTACTTC.